The sequence of this T cell receptor beta chain was determined in a study of graft-versus-host responses after intestinal transplantation. Whole-study context: Multivisceral, liver-intestinal, or isolated intestinal transplants were received by the recipients. Overall study results and limits: Graft-versus-host to host-versus-graft clonal ratios in allografts were high in patients with graft-donor T cell macrochimerism. Maximum circulating GvH clone levels tracked with early post-transplant HvG decreases. Present in recipient marrow, GvH clones included some that appeared first in ileum or blood.

Clones were read by immunoSEQ multiplex PCR, and TCRdb kept only the in-frame ones, dropping some. The sample consists of 65,000 to 100,000 clones, around 92% of them appearing once. Details on this clone: Its target is not known.

Deletions cut 1 base from V and 2 bases from J, with 7 bases between. The CDR3 covers 14 residues. CDR1 is SGHKS, CDR2 YYEKEE, per germline (reference sequence). This chain uses TRBV5-5 with TRBJ1-5; D not certain. The source was unstimulated CD8+ T cells sorted from spleen or lymph node cells, collected before transplant. The origin of this receptor is a human donor who was the organ donor for an intestinal transplant. DNA of the CDR3: TGTGCCAGCAGCTTGCGGGATCGCAATCAGCCCCAGCATTTT. Its protein is CASSLRDRNQPQHF. Full variable domain (remainder filled in from reference TRBV5-5 and TRBJ1-5): DAGVTQSPTHLIKTRGQQVTLRCSPISGHKSVSWYQQVLGQGPQFIFQYYEKEERGRGNFPDRFSARQFPNYSSELNVNALLLGDSALYLCASSLRDRNQPQHFGDGTRLSIL.